This is a list of T cell receptor beta chains from one sample in a study of OX40 agonist ivuxolimab in advanced cancers. Profiled with immunoSEQ multiplex PCR; TCRdb holds only in-frame clones, not every one. The sample carries roughly 17,000 clones, around 78% recorded once. Specimen: CD4+ or CD8+ T cells sorted from blood, collected in a trial of the OX40 agonist ivuxolimab. The source of these receptors is an adult with an advanced solid tumor such as melanoma, head and neck, liver or kidney cancer. The CDR3 runs from the conserved cysteine through the conserved F or W. D genes are given only for firm matches. Not all rows give a size; the values are once, few, many and, for expanded clones, a class.

D | size | length | J | V | CDR3 | DNA
. | . | 11 | TRBJ2-7 | TRBV2 | CASSQGYEQYF | TGTGCCAGCAGCCAGGGATACGAGCAGTACTTC
TRBD2 | once | 14 | TRBJ2-5 | TRBV9 | CASSGTSGEETQYF | TGTGCCAGCAGCGGGACTAGCGGGGAGGAGACCCAGTACTTC
. | . | 20 | TRBJ1-1 | TRBV11-2 | CASSLDLLGGVKGVNTEAFF | TGTGCCAGCAGCTTAGATCTCCTCGGCGGGGTTAAAGGTGTGAACACTGAAGCTTTCTTT
TRBD2 | . | 13 | TRBJ2-1 | TRBV9 | CASGTGLANEQFF | TGTGCCAGCGGGACGGGACTAGCTAATGAGCAGTTCTTC
TRBD1 | . | 14 | TRBJ2-5 | TRBV27 | CASSSRQGLETQYF | TGTGCCAGCAGTTCCCGACAGGGGCTGGAGACCCAGTACTTC
. | few | 14 | TRBJ1-5 | TRBV5-5 | CASSPTGGSQPQHF | TGTGCCAGCAGCCCCACGGGGGGGTCCCAGCCCCAGCATTTT
. | . | 13 | TRBJ1-1 | TRBV28 | CASSPNMNTEAFF | TGTGCCAGCAGTCCAAATATGAACACTGAAGCTTTCTTT
TRBD1 | . | 14 | TRBJ2-7 | TRBV11-2 | CASRDPGQAYEQYF | TGTGCCAGCAGAGACCCCGGACAGGCCTACGAGCAGTACTTC
. | once | 16 | TRBJ2-1 | TRBV7-2 | CASSLTPVSSYNEQFF | TGTGCCAGCAGCTTAACACCGGTGAGCTCCTACAATGAGCAGTTCTTC
. | . | 15 | TRBJ1-3 | TRBV11-2 | CASSLEPSSGNTIYF | TGTGCCAGCAGCTTAGAACCGAGCTCTGGAAACACCATATATTTT
. | . | 13 | TRBJ2-3 | TRBV9 | CASSVDSADTQYF | TGTGCCAGCAGCGTAGATAGCGCAGATACGCAGTATTTT
. | . | 15 | TRBJ2-1 | TRBV19 | CASSIRGNSYNEQFF | TGTGCCAGTAGTATCCGGGGAAACTCCTACAATGAGCAGTTCTTC
. | few | 12 | TRBJ1-3 | TRBV7-9 | CASTDSGNTIYF | TGTGCCAGCACCGACTCTGGAAACACCATATATTTT
. | . | 15 | TRBJ1-2 | TRBV5-8 | CASSLLRDSNYGYTF | TGTGCCAGCAGCCTCCTGAGAGACTCTAACTATGGCTACACCTTC
. | . | 15 | TRBJ2-5 | TRBV13 | CASSFGEQTTETQYF | TGTGCCAGCAGCTTCGGGGAGCAGACGACGGAGACCCAGTACTTC
. | . | 16 | TRBJ2-1 | TRBV6-5 | CASSYGWTSEYNEQFF | TGTGCCAGCAGTTATGGTTGGACGTCGGAATACAATGAGCAGTTCTTC
. | . | 15 | TRBJ1-1 | TRBV11-2 | CASSFPDGVNTEAFF | TGTGCCAGCAGCTTCCCAGACGGAGTGAACACTGAAGCTTTCTTT
. | few | 17 | TRBJ1-1 | TRBV5-4 | CASSLEAPRGAYTEAFF | TGTGCCAGCAGCTTGGAGGCCCCTCGGGGGGCGTACACTGAAGCTTTCTTT
. | . | 15 | TRBJ2-7 | TRBV10-2 | CASSEWSEVTYEQYF | TGCGCCAGCAGTGAGTGGTCAGAAGTAACCTACGAGCAGTACTTC
TRBD1 | . | 14 | TRBJ1-4 | TRBV9 | CASGQGTTNEKLFF | TGTGCCAGTGGACAGGGCACAACTAATGAAAAACTGTTTTTT
. | . | 15 | TRBJ1-5 | TRBV9 | CASSVDGQINQPQHF | TGTGCCAGCAGCGTAGACGGACAGATAAATCAGCCCCAGCATTTT
. | . | 15 | TRBJ2-7 | TRBV7-2 | CASSLIASMYYEQYF | TGTGCCAGCAGCTTAATCGCCAGCATGTACTACGAGCAGTACTTC
TRBD1 | . | 14 | TRBJ1-1 | TRBV5-6 | CASKAGGRYTEAFF | TGTGCCTCCAAGGCAGGGGGCAGGTACACTGAAGCTTTCTTT
. | . | 14 | TRBJ1-4 | TRBV29-1 | CSVYPRDTNEKLFF | TGCAGCGTTTATCCCCGGGACACTAATGAAAAACTGTTTTTT
. | . | 14 | TRBJ2-7 | TRBV25-1 | CASSIRGSVYEQYF | TGTGCCAGCAGTATACGGGGGTCGGTCTACGAGCAGTACTTC
TRBD1 | . | 17 | TRBJ2-7 | TRBV4-3 | CASSRATGTGPSHEQYF | TGCGCCAGCAGCCGCGCGACCGGGACAGGGCCTTCCCACGAGCAGTACTTC
TRBD2 | once | 18 | TRBJ2-5 | TRBV7-8 | CASSFNRAGGPHQETQYF | TGTGCCAGCAGCTTTAATAGGGCGGGGGGACCTCACCAAGAGACCCAGTACTTC
TRBD1 | once | 14 | TRBJ2-1 | TRBV27 | CASSPGTGNNEQFF | TGTGCCAGCAGTCCCGGGACAGGGAACAATGAGCAGTTCTTC
. | . | 13 | TRBJ2-7 | TRBV4-1 | CASSQTRTYEQYF | TGCGCCAGCAGCCAAACCCGAACCTACGAGCAGTACTTC
. | . | 14 | TRBJ1-2 | TRBV5-6 | CASSLLAANYGYTF | TGTGCCAGCAGCTTGTTGGCAGCTAACTATGGCTACACCTTC
TRBD2 | . | 14 | TRBJ2-5 | TRBV10-2 | CASSEPGLEKTQYF | TGCGCCAGCAGTGAACCGGGACTAGAGAAGACCCAGTACTTC
TRBD2 | . | 20 | TRBJ2-1 | TRBV9 | CASSTKGGLAVVPSYNEQFF | TGTGCCAGCAGCACAAAGGGCGGACTAGCGGTAGTGCCCTCCTACAATGAGCAGTTCTTC
TRBD1 | once | 13 | TRBJ1-2 | TRBV2 | CASEQGKNYGYTF | TGTGCCAGCGAACAGGGGAAGAACTATGGCTACACCTTC
. | medium-sized | 14 | TRBJ2-2 | TRBV5-4 | CASSLEQNTGELFF | TGTGCCAGCAGCTTGGAGCAGAACACCGGGGAGCTGTTTTTT
TRBD2 | . | 16 | TRBJ2-1 | TRBV15 | CATSRGTSGLYNEQFF | TGTGCCACCAGCAGGGGGACTAGCGGACTTTACAATGAGCAGTTCTTC
. | . | 16 | TRBJ2-3 | TRBV4-3 | CASSQEGQGRADTQYF | TGCGCCAGCAGCCAAGAGGGGCAGGGCCGGGCAGATACGCAGTATTTT
. | few | 15 | TRBJ2-7 | TRBV7-2 | CASSLGAGGRHEQYF | TGTGCCAGCAGCTTAGGGGCAGGGGGGAGGCACGAGCAGTACTTC
. | . | 13 | TRBJ1-2 | TRBV4-3 | CASSQAQKYGYTF | TGCGCCAGCAGCCAAGCCCAAAAGTATGGCTACACCTTC
. | . | 16 | TRBJ2-1 | TRBV7-3 | CASSLYPGISYNEQFF | TGTGCCAGCAGCTTATACCCGGGGATCTCCTACAATGAGCAGTTCTTC